The next 16 T cell receptor beta chains were all read from a single sample in a study of blood T cell repertoires in COVID-19. Sequenced by immunoSEQ multiplex PCR; TCRdb stores in-frame clones only, minus some. The sample consists of 65,000 to 85,000 clones, around four fifths of them appearing once. What was sequenced was peripheral blood. The receptors stem from a man aged 45-60 years with active COVID-19.

The chain uses TRBV5-4 and TRBJ2-5; D may be TRBD2 (7 bases). This CDR3 is 16 amino acids long. V was clipped by 4 bases and J by 3 bases, with 19 bases between them. From germline, CDR1 is SGHNT and CDR2 YYREEE (reference sequence). CDR3 amino acids: CASSRGGSGGEETQYF. In DNA form, the CDR3 reads TGTGCCAGCAGCCGAGGGGGGTCGGGGGGTGAAGAGACCCAGTACTTC.

The chain combines TRBV7-9 with TRBJ2-7; the match to TRBD2 covers 7 bases. Unmatched junction bases numbered 12, after V lost 4 bases and J lost 0 bases. Germline V gene sequence: CDR1 SEHNR, CDR2 FQNEAQ (reference sequence). The CDR3 has 17 amino acids. The CDR3 bases are TGTGCCAGCAGCTGGGAGCGGGGCCCGAAGCACTCCTACGAGCAGTACTTC. Its translation: CASSWERGPKHSYEQYF.

The rearrangement joins TRBV19 to TRBJ2-7, with 7 positions matching TRBD2. V trimming: 3 bases; J trimming: 3 bases; junction bases outside the gene matches: 11. This CDR3 has 16 residues. Germline-derived CDR1 and CDR2 are LNHDA and SQIVND (reference sequence). The CDR3 spells CASSIGRRESYYEQYF. The CDR3 DNA is TGTGCCAGTAGTATTGGGAGGCGGGAGTCATACTACGAGCAGTACTTC.

A single count supports this clone. J is TRBJ2-1 and V is TRBV6-5; 10 bases agree with TRBD2. The CDR3 totals 14 residues. The germline CDR1 and CDR2 sequences are MNHEY and SVGAGI. The junction had 6 bases not matched to a gene; V was cut back by 6 bases and J by 7 bases. The CDR3 nucleotides read TGTGCCAGCAGCCCCTCTAGCGGGGGAAATGAGCAGTTCTTC. Residues: CASSPSSGGNEQFF.

The chain joins TRBV5-1 to TRBJ2-7; TRBD1 might be the D (5 bases). This CDR3 region has 13 residues. V dropped 6 bases and J dropped 3 bases, with 13 bases sitting between them. Germline assignment: CDR1 SGHRS and CDR2 YFSETQ. CDR3 DNA sequence: TGCGCCAGCAATGATGAACAGGACTACGAGCAGTACTTC. This translates into CASNDEQDYEQYF.

The rearrangement links TRBV2 to TRBJ1-1; 9 bases are shared with TRBD1. The CDR3 has 13 residues. V gave up 7 bases and J gave up 7 bases; unmatched junction bases: 7. Germline V lookup: CDR1 SNHLY, CDR2 FYNNEI. The CDR3, as DNA: TGTGCCAGCACCAGGGACAGGGCAAATGAAGCTTTCTTT. This gives the protein CASTRDRANEAFF.

CDR3 DNA sequence: TGTGCCACCAGCAGAGCATCCCACAGGGTCTCGTACACTGAAGCTTTCTTT. Its translation: CATSRASHRVSYTEAFF. V and J are TRBV15 and TRBJ1-1, with D possibly being TRBD1 (6 bases). The V gene's germline CDR1 is LNHNV and CDR2 YYDKDF (reference sequence). Trimming took 1 base from V and 3 from J, leaving 18 bases between them. This CDR3 comprises 17 residues.

This rearrangement joins TRBV9 to TRBJ1-6, with 7 positions matching TRBD1. After removal of 3 bases from V and 10 bases from J, the junction contained 7 bases not matched to a gene. Germline loops: CDR1 SGDLS, CDR2 YYNGEE. The CDR3 spans 14 residues. CDR3 sequence (DNA): TGTGCCAGCAGCGCCAGACAGGGATACTCACCCCTCCACTTT. Protein product: CASSARQGYSPLHF.

V and J are TRBV4-1 and TRBJ2-3, with TRBD2 matching over 7 bases. Germline values: CDR1 MGHRA, CDR2 YSYEKL. The CDR3 runs to 14 residues. With 1 base clipped from V and 4 bases from J, the junction kept 2 bases outside the gene matches. The CDR3 protein is CASSQGGRADTQYF. DNA of the CDR3: TGCGCCAGCAGCCAAGGGGGGAGGGCAGATACGCAGTATTTT.

V is TRBV5-6 and J is TRBJ2-5; TRBD1 matches at 9 bases. Germline V gives CDR1 SGHDT, CDR2 YYEEEE. V dropped 4 bases and J dropped 2; count of bases not matched to a gene: 9. The CDR3 runs 16 residues. DNA of the CDR3: TGTGCCAGCAGCGCGCGTCCAGGACAGGGGCAAGAGACCCAGTACTTC. Its translation: CASSARPGQGQETQYF. The full variable domain, in which reference TRBV5-6 and TRBJ2-5 provide the parts outside the CDR3, is DAGVTQSPTHLIKTRGQQVTLRCSPKSGHDTVSWYQQALGQGPQFIFQYYEEEERQRGNFPDRFSGHQFPNYSSELNVNALLLGDSALYLCASSARPGQGQETQYFGPGTRLLVL.

This rearrangement joins TRBV28 to TRBJ1-2; D is possibly TRBD1 (5 bases). The germline V gene has CDR1 MDHEN and CDR2 SYDVKM. The V end lost 7 bases, the J end lost 4 bases, and 13 bases lay between the germline ends. CDR3 length: 13 residues. The CDR3, as DNA: TGTGCCAGCACCTCTGGGGGAGGCTATGGCTACACCTTC. Translation: CASTSGGGYGYTF.

The V gene is TRBV2, the J gene TRBJ1-3; a weak D match, TRBD1 (6 bases). CDR3 size: 11 residues. The germline gives CDR1 SNHLY, CDR2 FYNNEI. V was trimmed by 6 bases and J by 11 bases, leaving 11 bases between them. CDR3 DNA: TGTGCCAGCAGCCGAGACAGGTCCATATATTTT. Translated, it gives CASSRDRSIYF.

The CDR3 loop reads CASSNYAATQPQHF. In DNA, the CDR3 is TGTGCCAGCAGCAACTACGCAGCAACACAGCCCCAGCATTTT. V and J are TRBV25-1 and TRBJ1-5; D is unresolved. The CDR3 is 14 residues long. V lost 6 bases, J lost 7 bases, and 16 bases lay in between. Germline V gene data show CDR1 as MGHDK and CDR2 as SYGVNS.

The chain links TRBV4-1 to TRBJ2-4, with 13 bases lining up with TRBD2. This CDR3 has 18 amino acids. CDR1 is MGHRA, CDR2 YSYEKL, per germline. The junction had 9 bases not matched to a gene; V was cut back by 0 bases and J by 7 bases. The CDR3 region has the DNA TGCGCCAGCAGCCAAGAATCTCCCAGGACTAGCGGGAGTAACATTCAGTACTTC. It translates to CASSQESPRTSGSNIQYF.

This chain uses TRBV5-1 with TRBJ2-1, with D possibly being TRBD2 (5 bases). Germline CDR1 reads SGHRS; CDR2 reads YFSETQ. Deletions cut 3 bases from V and 4 bases from J, with 5 bases between. CDR3 length equals 12 residues. The CDR3 region is CASSSGYNEQFF. DNA for the CDR3: TGCGCCAGCAGCTCGGGATACAATGAGCAGTTCTTC. Supplemented by reference TRBV5-1 and TRBJ2-1, the full variable domain reads KAGVTQTPRYLIKTRGQQVTLSCSPISGHRSVSWYQQTPGQGLQFLFEYFSETQRNKGNFPGRFSGRQFSNSRSEMNVSTLELGDSALYLCASSSGYNEQFFGPGTRLTVL.

This clone was seen just once. The J gene is TRBJ2-7, the V gene TRBV7-3, with 9 bases identical to TRBD1. Germline trimming cut 5 bases from V and 2 bases from J; bases unmatched to any gene: 7. Germline V gene data show CDR1 as SGHTA and CDR2 as FQGTGA. This CDR3 region has 15 residues. CDR3 region: CASSAQGAKPYEQYF. CDR3 coding DNA: TGTGCCAGCAGCGCACAGGGGGCGAAACCCTACGAGCAGTACTTC. The full variable domain, rest sourced from reference TRBV7-3 and TRBJ2-7, is GAGVSQTPSNKVTEKGKYVELRCDPISGHTALYWYRQSLGQGPEFLIYFQGTGAADDSGLPNDRFFAVRPEGSVSTLKIQRTERGDSAVYLCASSAQGAKPYEQYFGPGTRLTVT.